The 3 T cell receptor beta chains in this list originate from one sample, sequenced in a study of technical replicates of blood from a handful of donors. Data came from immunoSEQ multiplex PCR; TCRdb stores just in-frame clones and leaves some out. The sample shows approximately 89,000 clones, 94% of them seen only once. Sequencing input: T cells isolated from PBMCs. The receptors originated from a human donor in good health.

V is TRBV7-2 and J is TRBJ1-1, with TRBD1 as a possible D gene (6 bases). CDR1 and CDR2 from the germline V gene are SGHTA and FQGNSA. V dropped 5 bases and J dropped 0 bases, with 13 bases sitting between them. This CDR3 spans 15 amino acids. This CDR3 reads CASSIYGQLNTEAFF. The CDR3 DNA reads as TGTGCCAGCAGCATATACGGACAGTTGAACACTGAAGCTTTCTTT. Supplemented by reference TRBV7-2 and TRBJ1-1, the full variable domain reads GAGVSQSPSNKVTEKGKDVELRCDPISGHTALYWYRQSLGQGLEFLIYFQGNSAPDKSGLPSDRFSAERTGGSVSTLTIQRTQQEDSAVYLCASSIYGQLNTEAFFGQGTRLTVV.

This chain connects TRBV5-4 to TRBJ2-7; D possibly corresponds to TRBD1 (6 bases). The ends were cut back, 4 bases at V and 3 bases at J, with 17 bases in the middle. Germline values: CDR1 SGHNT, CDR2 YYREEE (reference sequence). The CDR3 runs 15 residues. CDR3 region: CASSPLGTRGYEQYF. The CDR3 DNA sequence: TGTGCCAGCAGCCCCCTGGGGACCAGGGGCTACGAGCAGTACTTC.

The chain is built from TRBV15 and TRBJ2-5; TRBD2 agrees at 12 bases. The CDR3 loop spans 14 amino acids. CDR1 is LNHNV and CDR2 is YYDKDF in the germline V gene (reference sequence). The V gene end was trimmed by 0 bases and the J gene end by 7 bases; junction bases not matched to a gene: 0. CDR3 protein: CATSRELAGGTQYF. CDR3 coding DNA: TGTGCCACCAGCAGAGAACTAGCGGGAGGGACCCAGTACTTC.